This TCR beta chain was retrieved from a study of regulatory T cells in long-lasting Graves disease. Overall study: Patients newly diagnosed with Graves' had been on antithyroid drugs for under 3 months.

The time point denotes: newly diagnosed GD, antithyroid drugs for less than 3 months. PBMCs were the source of the RNA used for TCR sequencing. Both iRepertoire HTBI primers and Arm-PCR of CDR3 regions were used to build the TCR beta libraries. TCRdb itself ran the multiplex PCR reads through MiXCR, one entry per CDR3 protein. This sample carries some 410,000 distinct CDR3 sequences, roughly 15% of them seen once, and the ten largest clones take around 10%. Trimming removed 3 bases at V and 0 bases at J, with 3 bases between. CDR3 size: 14 residues. Per the germline V gene, CDR1 is SGHTA and CDR2 is FQGTGA. This sample also belongs to another study, concerning T cells in Graves' hyperthyroidism and ophthalmopathy. From that report: Uncontrolled infection, other autoimmune disease, pregnancy and lactation each barred patients from inclusion. Most clonotypes expanded in thyroid above 0.001 were likewise present in blood. A 13 V-J signature model discriminated ophthalmopathy versus stable hyperthyroidism.

Here the sequenced sample was peripheral blood mononuclear cells (PBMCs), taken at new diagnosis, from a patient treated with antithyroid drugs. The chain joins TRBV7-3 to TRBJ2-6; D uncertain. This sequence was found in a woman in her thirties with Graves disease. The CDR3 sequence is CASSFNSGANVLTF. Written as DNA, the CDR3 is TGTGCCAGCAGCTTTAACTCTGGGGCCAACGTCCTGACTTTC.